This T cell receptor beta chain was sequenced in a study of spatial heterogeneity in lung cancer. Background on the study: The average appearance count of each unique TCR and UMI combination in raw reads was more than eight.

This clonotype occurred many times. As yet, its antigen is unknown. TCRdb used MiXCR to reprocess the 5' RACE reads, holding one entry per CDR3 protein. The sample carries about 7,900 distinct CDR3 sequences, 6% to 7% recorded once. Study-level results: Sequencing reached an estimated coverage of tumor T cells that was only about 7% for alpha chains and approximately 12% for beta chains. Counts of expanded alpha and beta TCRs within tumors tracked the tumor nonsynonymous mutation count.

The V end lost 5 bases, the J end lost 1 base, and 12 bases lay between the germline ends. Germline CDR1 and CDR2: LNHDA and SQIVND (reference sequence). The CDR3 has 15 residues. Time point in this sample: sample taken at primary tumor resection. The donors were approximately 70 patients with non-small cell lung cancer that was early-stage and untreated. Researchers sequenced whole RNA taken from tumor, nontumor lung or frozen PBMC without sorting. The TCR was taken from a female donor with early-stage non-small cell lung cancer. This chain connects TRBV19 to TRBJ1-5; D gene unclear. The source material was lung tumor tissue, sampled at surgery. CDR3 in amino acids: CASSGTVLSNQPQHF. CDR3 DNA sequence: TGTGCCAGTAGTGGTACAGTTTTAAGCAATCAGCCCCAGCATTTT.